The TCR beta chain described here comes from a study of T-cell memory formation after mild COVID-19. Study conclusions and caveats: Shrinking CD4+ clones were chiefly CM and EM; CD8+ ones were chiefly EMRA. The study detected some responding clones in pre-infection memory, suggesting cross-reactive memory joined.

Using constant-segment primers, 5'RACE produced TCR alpha and TCR beta cDNA libraries carrying sample barcodes and UMIs. Via MiXCR, TCRdb re-called the 5' RACE reads, giving one row per CDR3 protein. The data show under 300,000 distinct CDR3 sequences, with roughly 15% seen just once and more than 20% held by the top ten. A note on this clonotype: As yet, its antigen is unknown.

The CDR3 length is 16 residues. The germline V gene has CDR1 LNHDA and CDR2 SQIVND (reference sequence). Trimming stripped 3 bases from V and 6 bases from J, with 18 bases between. This rearrangement joins TRBV19 to TRBJ2-1; D possibly corresponds to TRBD2 (7 bases). The sequence derives from a man between 18 and 29 years old who had mild COVID-19 (a few samples of this study predate the infection). Cell type and time point are not known. The sequenced sample consisted of PBMCs or a T cell subset sorted from them (not recorded which). The CDR3 DNA sequence: TGTGCCAGTAGTATTTGGGACGGGGGGCCTTTCAATGAGCAGTTCTTC. Its translation is CASSIWDGGPFNEQFF.